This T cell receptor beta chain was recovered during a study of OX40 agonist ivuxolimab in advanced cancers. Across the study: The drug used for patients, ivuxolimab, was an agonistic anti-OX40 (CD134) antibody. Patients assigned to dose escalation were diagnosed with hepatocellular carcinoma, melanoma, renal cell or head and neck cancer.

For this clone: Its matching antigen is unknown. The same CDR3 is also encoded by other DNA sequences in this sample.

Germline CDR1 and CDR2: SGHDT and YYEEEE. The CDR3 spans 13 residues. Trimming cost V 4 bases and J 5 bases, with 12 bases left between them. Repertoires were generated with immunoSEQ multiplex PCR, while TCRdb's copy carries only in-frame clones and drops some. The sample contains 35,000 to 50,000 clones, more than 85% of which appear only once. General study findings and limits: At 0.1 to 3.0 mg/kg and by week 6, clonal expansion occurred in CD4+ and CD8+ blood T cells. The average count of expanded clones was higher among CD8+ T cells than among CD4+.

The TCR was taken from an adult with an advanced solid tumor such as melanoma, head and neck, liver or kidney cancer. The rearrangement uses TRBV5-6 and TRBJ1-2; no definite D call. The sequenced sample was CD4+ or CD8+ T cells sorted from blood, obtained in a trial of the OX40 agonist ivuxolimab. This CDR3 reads CASSLVAAYGYTF. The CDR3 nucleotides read TGTGCCAGCAGCCTGGTGGCAGCTTATGGCTACACCTTC. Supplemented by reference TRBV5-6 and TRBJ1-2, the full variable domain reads DAGVTQSPTHLIKTRGQQVTLRCSPKSGHDTVSWYQQALGQGPQFIFQYYEEEERQRGNFPDRFSGHQFPNYSSELNVNALLLGDSALYLCASSLVAAYGYTFGSGTRLTVV.